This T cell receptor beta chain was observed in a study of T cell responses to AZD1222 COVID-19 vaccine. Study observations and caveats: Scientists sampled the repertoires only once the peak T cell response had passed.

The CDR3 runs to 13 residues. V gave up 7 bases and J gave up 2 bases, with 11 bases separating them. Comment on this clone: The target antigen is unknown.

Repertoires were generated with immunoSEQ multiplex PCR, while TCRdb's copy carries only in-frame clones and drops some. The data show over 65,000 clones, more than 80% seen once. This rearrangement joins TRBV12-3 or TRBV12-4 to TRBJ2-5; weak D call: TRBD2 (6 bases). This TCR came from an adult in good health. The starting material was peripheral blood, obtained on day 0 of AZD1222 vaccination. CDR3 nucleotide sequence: TGTGCCAGCACCGGGACTCATCAAGAGACCCAGTACTTC. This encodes CASTGTHQETQYF.